A single sample gave rise to the 10 T cell receptor beta chains below, sequenced in a study of cytomegalovirus exposure and HLA in healthy donors. Primers included in the PCR were 60 Vbeta and 13 Jbeta primers. Method: immunoSEQ multiplex PCR; TCRdb's copy keeps in-frame clones and lacks some. The table shows 90,000 to 130,000 clones, with 70% to 80% occurring only once. The sequenced sample was PBMCs. The receptors shown here come from a woman aged 18 to 35 in good health and CMV-seropositive.

V is TRBV25-1 and J is TRBJ2-7; D is uncertain. With 6 bases removed from V and 8 bases from J, the gap between germline ends came to 20 bases. Germline CDR1 is MGHDK and CDR2 is SYGVNS. The CDR3 is 14 amino acids. The CDR3: CASRTGSSGLKQYF. For the CDR3, the DNA is TGTGCCAGCAGGACCGGGTCCTCCGGTTTAAAGCAGTACTTC.

The table lists this clone with many counts. The V gene is TRBV5-4, the J gene TRBJ1-1; TRBD1 aligns across 7 bases. The germline CDR1 and CDR2 sequences are SGHNT and YYREEE (reference sequence). The CDR3 has 16 residues. The ends lost 0 bases at V and 5 bases at J; junction bases unmatched: 10. The CDR3 bases are TGTGCCAGCAGCTTGGGCGGCTCAGGGGGAGTAACTGAAGCTTTCTTT. It encodes CASSLGGSGGVTEAFF.

The gene calls are TRBV7-9 and TRBJ1-1; possible D gene TRBD1, 6 bases. This CDR3 contains 12 residues. Germline V lookup: CDR1 SEHNR, CDR2 FQNEAQ (reference sequence). Trimming took off 5 bases at V and 6 bases at J, with 10 bases between the two ends. The CDR3 DNA follows: TGTGCCAGCAGCGTAGGGGGGGCTGAAGCTTTCTTT. It is translated as CASSVGGAEAFF.

The chain carries TRBV6-1 and TRBJ2-7; D is unclear. CDR1 is MNHNS and CDR2 is SASEGT in the germline V gene. This CDR3 has 14 amino acids. With 4 bases removed from V and 2 bases from J, the gap between germline ends came to 12 bases. The CDR3 DNA is TGTGCCAGCAGTGGAGCAGTAGTAACCTACGAGCAGTACTTC. This gives the protein CASSGAVVTYEQYF.

This clone came up once. The gene calls are TRBV5-1 and TRBJ2-7; weak D call: TRBD1 (6 bases). V lost 4 bases, J lost 2 bases, and 16 bases lay in between. The CDR3 runs 15 residues. Germline V gene data show CDR1 as SGHRS and CDR2 as YFSETQ. Here the CDR3 reads CASSGDRRQAYEQYF. As DNA, the CDR3 is TGCGCCAGCAGCGGCGACAGGAGACAAGCCTACGAGCAGTACTTC.

The J gene is TRBJ2-7, the V gene TRBV2; TRBD2 matches 14 bases. V lost 6 bases to trimming and J lost 6 bases; unmatched junction nucleotides: 1. The V gene's germline CDR1 is SNHLY and CDR2 FYNNEI. The CDR3 runs to 13 residues. The CDR3 reads CASRTSGRAEQYF. The CDR3 DNA reads as TGTGCCAGCAGGACTAGCGGGAGGGCCGAGCAGTACTTC.

The V and J genes are TRBV13 and TRBJ2-7; no firm D call. Germline loops: CDR1 PRHDT, CDR2 FYEKMQ (reference sequence). Deletions cut 7 bases from V and 5 bases from J, with 12 bases between. The CDR3 length is 12 residues. CDR3 sequence: CASNQRSDEQYF. CDR3 sequence (DNA): TGTGCCAGCAATCAAAGGAGTGACGAGCAGTACTTC.

J is TRBJ2-7 and V is TRBV9; D is ambiguous. With 0 bases removed from V and 1 base from J, the gap between germline ends came to 8 bases. Germline lookup yields CDR1 SGDLS and CDR2 YYNGEE. The CDR3 is made up of 14 amino acids. CDR3: CASSVGYISYEQYF. Here the CDR3 DNA reads TGTGCCAGCAGCGTAGGGTACATTTCCTACGAGCAGTACTTC.

The chain has TRBV19 and TRBJ2-7; TRBD1 matches at 8 bases. The CDR3 consists of 14 residues. Per the germline V gene, CDR1 is LNHDA and CDR2 is SQIVND (reference sequence). V shed 1 base, J shed 6 bases, and the junction held 5 bases outside the gene matches. The CDR3 sequence is CASSIGVGTGEQYF. CDR3 bases: TGTGCCAGTAGTATAGGGGTGGGGACAGGCGAGCAGTACTTC.

This clone occurred once. The genes are TRBV5-4 and TRBJ1-2; perhaps TRBD1 as D (5 bases). Looked up from germline, CDR1 is SGHNT and CDR2 is YYREEE (reference sequence). V lost 4 bases, J lost 4 bases, and 14 bases lay in between. The CDR3 spans 14 residues. The CDR3 region has the DNA TGTGCCAGCAGCAAGGAGGGGCTACCCTATGGCTACACCTTC. This translates into CASSKEGLPYGYTF.